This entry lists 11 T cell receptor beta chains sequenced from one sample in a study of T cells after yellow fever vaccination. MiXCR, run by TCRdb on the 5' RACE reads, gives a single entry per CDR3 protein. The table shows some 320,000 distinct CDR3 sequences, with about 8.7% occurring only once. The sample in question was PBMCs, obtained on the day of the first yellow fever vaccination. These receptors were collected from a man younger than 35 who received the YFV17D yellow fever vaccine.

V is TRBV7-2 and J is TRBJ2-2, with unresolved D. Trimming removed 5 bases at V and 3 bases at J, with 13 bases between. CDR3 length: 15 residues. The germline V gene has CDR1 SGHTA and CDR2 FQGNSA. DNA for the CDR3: TGTGCCAGCAGCCCCCCATACACCGACACCGGGGAGCTGTTTTTT. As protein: CASSPPYTDTGELFF. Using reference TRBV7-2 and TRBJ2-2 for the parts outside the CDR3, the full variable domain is GAGVSQSPSNKVTEKGKDVELRCDPISGHTALYWYRQSLGQGLEFLIYFQGNSAPDKSGLPSDRFSAERTGGSVSTLTIQRTQQEDSAVYLCASSPPYTDTGELFFGEGSRLTVL.

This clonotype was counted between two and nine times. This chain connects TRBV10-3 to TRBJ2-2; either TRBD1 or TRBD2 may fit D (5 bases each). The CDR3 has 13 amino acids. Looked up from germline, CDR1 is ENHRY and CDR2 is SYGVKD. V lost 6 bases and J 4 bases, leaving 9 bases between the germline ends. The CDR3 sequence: CAIRRDLTGELFF. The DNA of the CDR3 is TGTGCCATCAGACGGGACCTCACCGGGGAGCTGTTTTTT.

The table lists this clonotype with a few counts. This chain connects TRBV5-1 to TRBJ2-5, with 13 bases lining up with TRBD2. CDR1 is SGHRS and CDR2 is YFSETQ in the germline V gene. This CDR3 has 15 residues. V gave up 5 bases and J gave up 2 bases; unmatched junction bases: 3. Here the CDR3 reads CASSMTSGGQETQYF. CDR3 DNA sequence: TGCGCCAGCAGTATGACTAGCGGGGGGCAAGAGACCCAGTACTTC.

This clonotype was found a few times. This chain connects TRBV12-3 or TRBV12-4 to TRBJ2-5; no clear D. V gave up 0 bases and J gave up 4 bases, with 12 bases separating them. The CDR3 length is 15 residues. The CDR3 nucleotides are TGTGCCAGCAGTTTAGCGGGTATGGGTTTAGAGACCCAGTACTTC. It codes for CASSLAGMGLETQYF.

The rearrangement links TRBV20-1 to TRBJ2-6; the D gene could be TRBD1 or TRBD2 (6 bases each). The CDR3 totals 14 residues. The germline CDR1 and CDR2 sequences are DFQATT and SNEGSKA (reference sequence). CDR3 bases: TGCATCGGGGGCCAGGCTCCTGGGGCCAACGTCCTGACTTTC. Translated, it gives CIGGQAPGANVLTF.

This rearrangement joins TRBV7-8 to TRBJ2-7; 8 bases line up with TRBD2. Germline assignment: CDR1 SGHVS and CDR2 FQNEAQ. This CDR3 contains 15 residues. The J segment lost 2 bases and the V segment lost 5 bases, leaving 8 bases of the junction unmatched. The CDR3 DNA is TGTGCCAGCAGCCCGCCGAGTAGCGGGACCTACGAGCAGTACGTC. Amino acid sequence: CASSPPSSGTYEQYV.

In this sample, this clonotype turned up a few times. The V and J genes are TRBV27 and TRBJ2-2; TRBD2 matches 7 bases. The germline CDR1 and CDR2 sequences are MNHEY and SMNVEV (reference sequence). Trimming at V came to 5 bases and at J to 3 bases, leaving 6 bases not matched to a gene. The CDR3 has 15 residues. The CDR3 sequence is CASSPLAGDTGELFF. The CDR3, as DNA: TGTGCCAGCAGTCCCTTGGCGGGGGACACCGGGGAGCTGTTTTTT.

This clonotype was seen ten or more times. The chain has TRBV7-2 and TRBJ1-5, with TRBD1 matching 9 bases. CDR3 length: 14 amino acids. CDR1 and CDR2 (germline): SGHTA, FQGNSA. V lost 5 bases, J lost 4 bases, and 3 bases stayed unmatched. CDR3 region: CASSPGTGNQPQHF. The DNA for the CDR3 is TGTGCCAGCAGCCCCGGGACAGGGAATCAGCCCCAGCATTTT.

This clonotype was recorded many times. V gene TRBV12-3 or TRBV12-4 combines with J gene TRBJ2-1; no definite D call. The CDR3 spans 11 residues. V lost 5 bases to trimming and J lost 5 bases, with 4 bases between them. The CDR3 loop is CASSTNNEQFF. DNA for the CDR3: TGTGCCAGCAGTACCAACAATGAGCAGTTCTTC.

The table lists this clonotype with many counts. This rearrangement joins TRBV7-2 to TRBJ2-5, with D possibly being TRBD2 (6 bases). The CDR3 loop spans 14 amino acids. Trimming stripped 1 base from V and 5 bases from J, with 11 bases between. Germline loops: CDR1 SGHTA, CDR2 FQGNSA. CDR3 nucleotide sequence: TGTGCCAGCAGCTTAGGAGTTAGCGGTGAGACCCAGTACTTC. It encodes CASSLGVSGETQYF.

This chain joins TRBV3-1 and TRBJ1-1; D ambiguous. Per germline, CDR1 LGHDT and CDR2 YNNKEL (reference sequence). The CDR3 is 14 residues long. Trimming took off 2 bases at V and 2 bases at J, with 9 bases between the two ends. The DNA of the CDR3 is TGTGCCAGCAGCCAATTGGTCTTCAACACTGAAGCTTTCTTT. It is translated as CASSQLVFNTEAFF.